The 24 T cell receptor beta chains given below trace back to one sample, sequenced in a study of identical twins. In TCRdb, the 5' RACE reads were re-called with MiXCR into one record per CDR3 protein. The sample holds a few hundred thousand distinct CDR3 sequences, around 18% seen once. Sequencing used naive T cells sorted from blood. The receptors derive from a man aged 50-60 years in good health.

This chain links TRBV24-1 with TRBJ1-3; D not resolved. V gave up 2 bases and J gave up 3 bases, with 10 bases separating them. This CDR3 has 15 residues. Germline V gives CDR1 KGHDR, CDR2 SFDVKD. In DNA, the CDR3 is TGTGCCACCAGTGATTCCGGGCGCGTTGGAAACACCATATATTTT. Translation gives CATSDSGRVGNTIYF.

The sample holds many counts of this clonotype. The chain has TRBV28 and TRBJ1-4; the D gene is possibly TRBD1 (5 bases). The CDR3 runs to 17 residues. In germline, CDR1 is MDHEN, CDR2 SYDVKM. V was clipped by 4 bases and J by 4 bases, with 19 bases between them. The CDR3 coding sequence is TGTGCCAGCAGTTGGGGGTTGGACGCCATTCTTAATGAAAAACTGTTTTTT. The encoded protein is CASSWGLDAILNEKLFF.

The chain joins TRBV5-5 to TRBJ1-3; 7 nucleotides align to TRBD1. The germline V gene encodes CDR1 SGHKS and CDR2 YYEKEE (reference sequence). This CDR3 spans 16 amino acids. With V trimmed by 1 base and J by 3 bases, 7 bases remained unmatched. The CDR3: CASSLITGDRGNTIYF. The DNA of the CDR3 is TGTGCCAGCAGCTTGATTACAGGGGATCGTGGAAACACCATATATTTT.

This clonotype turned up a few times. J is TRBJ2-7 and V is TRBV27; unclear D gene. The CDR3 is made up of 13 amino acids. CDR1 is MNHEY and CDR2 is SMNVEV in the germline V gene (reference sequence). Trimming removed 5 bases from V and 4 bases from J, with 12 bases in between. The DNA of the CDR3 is TGTGCCAGCAGTACGGACGCACGATACGAGCAGTACTTC. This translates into CASSTDARYEQYF.

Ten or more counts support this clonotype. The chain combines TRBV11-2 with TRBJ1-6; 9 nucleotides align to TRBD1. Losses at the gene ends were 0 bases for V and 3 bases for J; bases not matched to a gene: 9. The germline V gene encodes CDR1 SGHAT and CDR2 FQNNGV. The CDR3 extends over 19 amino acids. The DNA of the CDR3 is TGTGCCAGCAGCTTAGACGGGACAGGGTCCATAATCTATAATTCACCCCTCCACTTT. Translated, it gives CASSLDGTGSIIYNSPLHF.

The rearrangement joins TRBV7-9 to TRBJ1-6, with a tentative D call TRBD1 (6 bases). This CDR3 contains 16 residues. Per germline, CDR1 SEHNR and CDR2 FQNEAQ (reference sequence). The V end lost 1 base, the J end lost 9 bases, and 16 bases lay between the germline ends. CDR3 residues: CASSLGAGHLSSPLHF. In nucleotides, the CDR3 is TGTGCCAGCAGCTTAGGGGCGGGACATCTTTCTTCACCCCTCCACTTT.

The CDR3 DNA reads TGCAGTGCTAGAGATGGGGTTGCGGGAGGTTTTTACGAGCAGTACTTC. Translation: CSARDGVAGGFYEQYF. The chain employs TRBV20-1 and TRBJ2-7, with 8 bases fitting TRBD2. Germline V gives CDR1 DFQATT, CDR2 SNEGSKA (reference sequence). This CDR3 is 16 amino acids long. V lost 0 bases to trimming and J lost 4 bases; unmatched junction nucleotides: 11.

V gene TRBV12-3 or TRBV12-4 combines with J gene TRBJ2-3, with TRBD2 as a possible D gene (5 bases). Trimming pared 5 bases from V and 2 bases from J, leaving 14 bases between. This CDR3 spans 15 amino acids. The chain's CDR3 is CASSQRTGYTDTQYF. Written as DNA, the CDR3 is TGTGCCAGCAGTCAAAGAACGGGGTACACAGATACGCAGTATTTT.

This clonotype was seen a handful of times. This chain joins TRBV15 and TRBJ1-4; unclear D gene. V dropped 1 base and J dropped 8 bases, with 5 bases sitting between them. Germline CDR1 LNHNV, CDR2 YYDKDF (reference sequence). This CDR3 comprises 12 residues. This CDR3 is CATSRAREKLFF. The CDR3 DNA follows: TGTGCCACCAGCAGAGCAAGGGAAAAACTGTTTTTT.

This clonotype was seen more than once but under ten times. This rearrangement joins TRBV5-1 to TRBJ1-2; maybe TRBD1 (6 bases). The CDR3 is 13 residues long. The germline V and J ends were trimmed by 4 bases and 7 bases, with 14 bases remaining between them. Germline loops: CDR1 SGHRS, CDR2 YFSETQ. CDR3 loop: CASSEQGLTGYTF. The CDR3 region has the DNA TGCGCCAGCAGCGAACAGGGTTTGACTGGCTACACCTTC.

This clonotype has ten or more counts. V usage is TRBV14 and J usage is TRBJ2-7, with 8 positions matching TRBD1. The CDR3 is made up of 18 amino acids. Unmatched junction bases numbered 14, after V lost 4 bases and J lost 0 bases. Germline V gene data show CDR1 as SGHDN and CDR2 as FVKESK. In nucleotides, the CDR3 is TGTGCCAGCAGCCCCTCCCTCGCAGGGGGCCGGAGCTCCTACGAGCAGTACTTC. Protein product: CASSPSLAGGRSSYEQYF.

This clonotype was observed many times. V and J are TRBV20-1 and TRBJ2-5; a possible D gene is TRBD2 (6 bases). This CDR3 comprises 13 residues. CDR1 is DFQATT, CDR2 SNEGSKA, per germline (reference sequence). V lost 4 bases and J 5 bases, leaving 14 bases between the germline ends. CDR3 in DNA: TGCAGTGCTAAGGTGGCACGGGAGGAGACCCAGTACTTC. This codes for CSAKVAREETQYF.

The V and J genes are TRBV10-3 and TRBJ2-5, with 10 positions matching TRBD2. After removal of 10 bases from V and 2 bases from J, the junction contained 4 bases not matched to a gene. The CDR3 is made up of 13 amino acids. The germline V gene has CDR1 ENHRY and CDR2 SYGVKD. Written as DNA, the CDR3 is TGTGCCACCGTAGCGGGAGGACAAGAGACCCAGTACTTC. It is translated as CATVAGGQETQYF.

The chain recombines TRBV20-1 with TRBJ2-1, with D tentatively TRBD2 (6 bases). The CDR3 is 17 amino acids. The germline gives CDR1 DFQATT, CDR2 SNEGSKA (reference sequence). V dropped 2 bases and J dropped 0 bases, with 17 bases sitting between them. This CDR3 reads CSARPKGLPSSYNEQFF. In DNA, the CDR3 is TGCAGTGCTAGACCCAAGGGACTCCCTAGCTCCTACAATGAGCAGTTCTTC.

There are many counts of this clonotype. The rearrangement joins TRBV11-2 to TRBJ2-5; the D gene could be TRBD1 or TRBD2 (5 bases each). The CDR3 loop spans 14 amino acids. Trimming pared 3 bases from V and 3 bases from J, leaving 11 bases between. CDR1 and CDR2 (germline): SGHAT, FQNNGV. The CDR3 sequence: CASSLPGTEETQYF. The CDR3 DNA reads TGTGCCAGCAGCTTGCCCGGGACGGAAGAGACCCAGTACTTC.

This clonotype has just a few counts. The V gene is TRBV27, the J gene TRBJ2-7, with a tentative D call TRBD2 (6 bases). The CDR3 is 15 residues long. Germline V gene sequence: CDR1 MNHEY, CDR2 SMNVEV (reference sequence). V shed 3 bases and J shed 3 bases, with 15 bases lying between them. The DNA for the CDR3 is TGTGCCAGCAGTTTCAGGGTGCGGGGTGACTACGAGCAGTACTTC. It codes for CASSFRVRGDYEQYF.

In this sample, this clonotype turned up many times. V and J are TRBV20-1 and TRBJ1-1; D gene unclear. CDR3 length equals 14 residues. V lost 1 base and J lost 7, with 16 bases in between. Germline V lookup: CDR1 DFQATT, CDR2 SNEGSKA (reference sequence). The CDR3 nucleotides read TGCAGTGCTAGAGCACTAGGTGGTACAAGTGAAGCTTTCTTT. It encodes CSARALGGTSEAFF.

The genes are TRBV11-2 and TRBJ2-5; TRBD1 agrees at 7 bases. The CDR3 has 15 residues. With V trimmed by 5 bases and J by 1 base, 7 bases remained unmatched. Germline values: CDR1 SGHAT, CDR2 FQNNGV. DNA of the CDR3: TGTGCCAGCAGCATAGGGACAGCAGTCCAAGAGACCCAGTACTTC. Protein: CASSIGTAVQETQYF.

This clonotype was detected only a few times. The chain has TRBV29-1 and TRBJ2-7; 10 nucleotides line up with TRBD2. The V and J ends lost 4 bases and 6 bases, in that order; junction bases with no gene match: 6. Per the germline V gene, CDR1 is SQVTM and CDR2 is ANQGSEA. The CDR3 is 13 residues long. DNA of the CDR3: TGCAGCGTTGGGGCTCTAGCGGGAGTCGAGCAGTACTTC. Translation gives CSVGALAGVEQYF.

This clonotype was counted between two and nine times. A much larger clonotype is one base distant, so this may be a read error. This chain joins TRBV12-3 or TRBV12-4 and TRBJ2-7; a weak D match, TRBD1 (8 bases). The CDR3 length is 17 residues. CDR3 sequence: CASSLAPTGEGSYEQSF. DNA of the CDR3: TGTGCCAGCAGTTTAGCCCCGACAGGGGAGGGTTCCTACGAGCAGTCCTTC.

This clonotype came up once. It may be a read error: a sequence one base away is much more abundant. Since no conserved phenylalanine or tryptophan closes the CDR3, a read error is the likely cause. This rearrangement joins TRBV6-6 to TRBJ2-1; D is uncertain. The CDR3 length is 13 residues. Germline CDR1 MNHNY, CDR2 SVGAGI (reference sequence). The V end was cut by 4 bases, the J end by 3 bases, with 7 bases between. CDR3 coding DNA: TGTGCCAGCAGTTCCTGGGACTACAATGAGCAGTTCTCC. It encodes CASSSWDYNEQFS.

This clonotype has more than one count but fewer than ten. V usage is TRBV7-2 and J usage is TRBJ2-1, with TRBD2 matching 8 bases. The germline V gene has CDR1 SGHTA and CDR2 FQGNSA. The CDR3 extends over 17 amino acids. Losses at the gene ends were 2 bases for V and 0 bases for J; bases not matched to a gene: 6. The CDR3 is CASSLTQRGYSYNEQFF. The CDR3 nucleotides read TGTGCCAGCAGCTTAACCCAGCGGGGGTACTCCTACAATGAGCAGTTCTTC.

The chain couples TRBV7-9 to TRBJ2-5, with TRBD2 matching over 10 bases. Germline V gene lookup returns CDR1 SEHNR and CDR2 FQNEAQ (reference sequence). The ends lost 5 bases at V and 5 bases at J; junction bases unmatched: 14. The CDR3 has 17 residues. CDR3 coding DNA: TGTGCCAGCAGCCCCCTTGGAGCGGGGGGGCCGAGGGAGACCCAGTACTTC. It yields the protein CASSPLGAGGPRETQYF. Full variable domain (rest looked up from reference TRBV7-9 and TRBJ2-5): DTGVSQNPRHKITKRGQNVTFRCDPISEHNRLYWYRQTLGQGPEFLTYFQNEAQLEKSRLLSDRFSAERPKGSFSTLEIQRTEQGDSAMYLCASSPLGAGGPRETQYFGPGTRLLVL.

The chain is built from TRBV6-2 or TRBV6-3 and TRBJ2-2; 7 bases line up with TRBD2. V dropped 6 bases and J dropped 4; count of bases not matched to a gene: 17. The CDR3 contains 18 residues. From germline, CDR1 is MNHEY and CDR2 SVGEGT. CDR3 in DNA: TGTGCCAGCAGGCATCTAAGACTAGCCCCTGTGGGCACCGGGGAGCTGTTTTTT. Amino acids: CASRHLRLAPVGTGELFF.